The T cell receptor beta chain described here comes from a study of vaccination effects on CD4 cells after COVID-19. Study-level background: Each participant received a vaccine that was either BNT162b2 or mRNA-1273, given as two doses.

Trimming cost V 5 bases and J 6 bases, with 12 bases left between them. The CDR3 is 14 residues long. CDR1 KGHDR and CDR2 SFDVKD come from the germline V gene. Comments on this clone: Antigen specificity is unknown.

The method was immunoSEQ multiplex PCR; TCRdb's version includes in-frame clones alone and lacks a portion of them. Seen here are over 50,000 clones, 81% observed once, and the top ten hold roughly 2.7%. Antigen-specific CD4+ T cells expanded by the ViraFEST assay with viral peptide pools were then sequenced. Researchers isolated CD4+ T cells once approximately ten days of culture had elapsed. Neither prior SARS-CoV-2 infection nor positive nucleocapsid antibodies were present in the vaccine recipients. Cultures received IL-2 medium that replaced half the medium on days 3 and 7. Here the sequenced sample was CD4+ T cells from PBMCs cultured with HCoV-229E spike peptides, taken before COVID-19 vaccination. J is TRBJ2-2 and V is TRBV24-1, with D possibly TRBD1 on 5 matching bases. The source of this sequence is a human donor who received a COVID-19 vaccine. The CDR3 loop reads CATSGFGAPGELFF. CDR3 nucleotide sequence: TGTGCCACCAGTGGATTTGGGGCGCCCGGGGAGCTGTTTTTT.